This T cell receptor beta chain was recovered during a study of vaccination and CD4 T cells after COVID-19. Overall study findings and caveats: Only after vaccination were a median approximately 88% of convalescents' reactive clones seen.

The study sequenced cultured CD4+ T cell DNA using the Oncomine TCR Beta short-read assay. One entry per CDR3 protein, called by TCRdb with MiXCR from the PCR reads. The sample shows over 20,000 distinct CDR3 sequences, around 30% of them seen only once. Time point of the sample: late sampling 161 to 241 days after vaccination in a few convalescent patients. Treatment noted: 10-day PBMC culture with coronavirus spike peptide pools or control peptides (ViraFEST assay). Of note for this clonotype: Its antigen is as yet unknown.

The germline gives CDR1 MDHEN, CDR2 SYDVKM. Trimming stripped 3 bases from V and 6 bases from J, with 18 bases between. The length of the CDR3 is 15 residues. Sequencing was performed on CD4+ T cells from blood, cultured in vitro, taken about 7 months after SARS-CoV-2 vaccination. This clonotype was obtained from a human donor who had recovered from COVID-19. J is TRBJ2-7 and V is TRBV28, with D tentatively TRBD1 or TRBD2 (5 bases each). The CDR3 reads CASSFSGAGAREQYF. DNA for the CDR3: TGTGCCAGCAGTTTTTCCGGGGCTGGGGCACGCGAGCAGTACTTC.